This TCR beta chain was profiled in a study of vaccination and CD4 T cells after COVID-19. Study overall: Post-COVID specimens were obtained a median about 100 days after diagnosis (range 35 to 161).

On this clonotype itself: What it binds is unknown.

Treatment denoted: approximately nine-day PBMC culture with coronavirus spike peptide pools or control peptides (ViraFEST assay). Cultured CD4+ T cell DNA was sequenced using the Oncomine TCR Beta short-read assay. Genomic DNA was drawn out of CD4+ T cells grown in culture. TCRdb re-called the PCR reads with MiXCR, one entry per CDR3 protein. The table lists more than 13,000 distinct CDR3 sequences, over 45% of them singletons. Germline trimming cut 3 bases from V and 7 bases from J; bases unmatched to any gene: 8. The CDR3 is 15 amino acids. Germline CDR1 is LNHDA and CDR2 is SQIVND (reference sequence).

The origin of this receptor is a human donor who had recovered from COVID-19. Sample: CD4+ T cells from blood, cultured in vitro, taken before SARS-CoV-2 vaccination. V usage is TRBV19 and J usage is TRBJ1-5; 8 nucleotides match TRBD1. CDR3 sequence (DNA): TGTGCCAGTAGTATCGACAGGGGCCAGCCCCAGCCCCAGCATTTT. It encodes CASSIDRGQPQPQHF.